These 29 T cell receptor beta chains were all obtained from the same sample, sequenced in a study of identical twins (dated by TCRdb to about 2016). Receptor libraries were prepared by 5' RACE. Reads for this sample came from an Illumina HiSeq 2000. TCRdb reworked the public reads: Q25 trimming with fastp, MiXCR clone assembly, productive beta chains retained. Rows merge per CDR3 protein into single entries with the most common DNA and genes. The table for this sample lists roughly 1.6 million distinct CDR3 sequences; around 29% of them were counted only once. Approximately 0.29% of the sample comes from the top ten. Material for sequencing was cord blood. Source of these receptors: a newborn girl in good health.

Details on this clonotype: A much larger clone lies a single base off, so this may be a read error. The chain is built from TRBV10-3 and TRBJ2-3, with no clear D. In germline, CDR1 is ENHRY, CDR2 SYGVKD. The CDR3 is 14 amino acids. The V end was cut by 10 bases, the J end by 2 bases, with 16 bases between. Written as DNA, the CDR3 is TGTGCCACAACTAAAGGGCCCGTCACAGATACGCAGTATTTT. Its translation: CATTKGPVTDTQYF.

This clonotype showed up just a few times. The chain links TRBV6-4 to TRBJ2-1; no clear D gene. The V end lost 6 bases, the J end lost 0 bases, and 12 bases lay between the germline ends. The CDR3 runs 15 residues. The germline V gene has CDR1 MRHNA and CDR2 SNTAGT. CDR3 residues: CASSKSFDSYNEQFF. CDR3 coding DNA: TGTGCCAGCAGCAAAAGCTTCGACTCCTACAATGAGCAGTTCTTC.

The V call is TRBV25-1, the J call TRBJ1-1; the D is unclear. The V and J ends lost 3 bases and 2 bases respectively, with 10 bases between them. The CDR3 is 14 amino acids. Germline CDR1 and CDR2: MGHDK and SYGVNS. The CDR3 region is CASSDLGRNTEAFF. DNA of the CDR3: TGTGCCAGCAGTGATTTAGGGAGAAACACTGAAGCTTTCTTT.

The chain has TRBV28 and TRBJ1-2; 10 bases map to TRBD1. This CDR3 spans 15 amino acids. CDR1 is MDHEN, CDR2 SYDVKM, per germline. V lost 3 bases, J lost 8 bases, and 9 bases stayed unmatched. This chain's CDR3 is CASSFAGTGATGYTF. The CDR3 region has the DNA TGTGCCAGCAGTTTCGCCGGGACAGGGGCGACCGGCTACACCTTC.

This clonotype turned up a few times. The genes are TRBV5-1 and TRBJ2-1, with 16 bases fitting TRBD2. CDR3 length equals 16 residues. J was trimmed by 5 bases and V by 6 bases; bases with no gene match: 5. Germline V gene lookup returns CDR1 SGHRS and CDR2 YFSETQ. The CDR3 protein is CASTGLAGGPDNEQFF. The CDR3 region has the DNA TGCGCCAGCACGGGACTAGCGGGGGGGCCTGACAATGAGCAGTTCTTC.

On this clonotype: Germline and junction disagree at one end, which may indicate a read error. The V call is TRBV29-1, the J call TRBJ2-5, with D possibly matching TRBD2 (5 bases). The germline CDR1 and CDR2 sequences are SQVTM and ANQGSEA. The CDR3 is 13 residues long. Here the CDR3 reads CGVPRTAENEQYF. The CDR3 bases are TGCGGCGTTCCCCGCACAGCGGAAAATGAGCAGTACTTC. The full variable domain, in which reference TRBV29-1 and TRBJ2-5 provide the parts outside the CDR3, is SAVISQKPSRDICQRGTSLTIQCQVDSQVTMMFWYRQQPGQSLTLIATANQGSEATYESGFVIDKFPISRPNLTFSTLTVSNMSPEDSSIYLCGVPRTAENEQYFGPGTRLLVL.

This clonotype was detected only a few times. The chain carries TRBV2 and TRBJ2-5; a possible D gene is TRBD1 (5 bases). There are 14 residues in the CDR3. Germline CDR1 reads SNHLY; CDR2 reads FYNNEI. Trimming left V 7 bases short and J 3 bases short, with 15 bases between. The CDR3 loop reads CASIYDSLKETQYF. CDR3 bases: TGTGCCAGCATCTACGACAGCCTTAAAGAGACCCAGTACTTC.

The chain is built from TRBV12-3 or TRBV12-4 and TRBJ1-1, with D uncertain. The CDR3 is 13 residues long. V was cut by 5 bases and J by 6 bases, with 13 bases left in between. This chain's CDR3 is CASSIGRMAEAFF. In DNA form, the CDR3 reads TGTGCCAGCAGTATAGGGAGAATGGCTGAAGCTTTCTTT.

This clonotype was seen at least ten times. The rearrangement joins TRBV4-2 to TRBJ2-3; no firm D call. The CDR3 spans 12 residues. The V end was cut by 2 bases, the J end by 4 bases, with 4 bases between. Per germline, CDR1 LGHNA and CDR2 YNFKEQ. The CDR3 region is CASSQISDTQYF. DNA for the CDR3: TGTGCCAGCAGCCAAATATCAGATACGCAGTATTTT.

This clonotype was counted a few times. CDR3 DNA: TGCAGAGCGGGAGGCGGAAACATTCAGTACTTC. As protein: CRAGGGNIQYF. The chain uses TRBV20-1 and TRBJ2-4, with 9 bases lining up with TRBD2. This CDR3 has 11 amino acids. Germline V gene lookup returns CDR1 DFQATT and CDR2 SNEGSKA (reference sequence).

The chain carries TRBV19 and TRBJ2-7; the match to TRBD2 covers 7 bases. Germline trimming cut 9 bases from V and 2 bases from J; bases unmatched to any gene: 10. From germline, CDR1 is LNHDA and CDR2 SQIVND (reference sequence). The CDR3 extends over 14 amino acids. This chain's CDR3 is CASRSRDYPYEQYF. The CDR3 nucleotides are TGTGCCAGCCGAAGTCGGGACTACCCCTACGAGCAGTACTTC.

The sample holds a few counts of this clonotype. The chain combines TRBV5-1 with TRBJ2-1, with D hard to call. The tail of the sequence fits TRBJ2-7 better, so the J call may be wrong. The CDR3 spans 14 residues. Germline V gene sequence: CDR1 SGHRS, CDR2 YFSETQ. CDR3 nucleotide sequence: TGCGCCAGCAGCTTGGGACTCTCCTACAGTGAGCAGTACTTC. Translating gives CASSLGLSYSEQYF.

The chain recombines TRBV3-1 with TRBJ1-2, with a weak D call TRBD1 (5 bases). The CDR3 is 15 residues long. V gave up 0 bases and J gave up 5 bases, with 13 bases separating them. Germline V gives CDR1 LGHDT, CDR2 YNNKEL (reference sequence). The CDR3 DNA follows: TGTGCCAGCAGCCAAGATTGGTCAGGGAGGTATGGCTACACCTTC. Its translation: CASSQDWSGRYGYTF.

This sequence joins TRBV18 and TRBJ1-2; 7 bases are a match to TRBD1. Germline-derived CDR1 and CDR2 are KGHSH and LQKENI. V lost 6 bases, J lost 8 bases, and 12 bases stayed unmatched. This CDR3 is 14 amino acids long. CDR3 DNA sequence: TGTGCCAGCTCCCTCAGGGGGAGCCGAGAGGGCTACACCTTC. This encodes CASSLRGSREGYTF.

A single count supports this clonotype. Sequence at one end of the junction differs from germline and may be a read error. The chain couples TRBV7-9 to TRBJ1-4; the match to TRBD1 covers 10 bases. Germline CDR1 reads SEHNR; CDR2 reads FQNEAQ (reference sequence). The CDR3 is 17 residues long. CDR3 loop: CASSRGTGEPTNEKLVF. In DNA, the CDR3 is TGTGCCAGCAGCAGAGGGACAGGGGAGCCAACTAATGAAAAACTGGTTTTT.

This clonotype has just one count. The V and J genes are TRBV5-1 and TRBJ2-3; D possibly matches TRBD1 or TRBD2 (6 bases each). The CDR3 covers 14 residues. V lost 4 bases and J 6 bases, leaving 15 bases between the germline ends. Germline-derived CDR1 and CDR2 are SGHRS and YFSETQ. CDR3 protein: CASSQGTPGDTQYF. In DNA form, the CDR3 reads TGCGCCAGCAGCCAGGGGACTCCGGGGGATACGCAGTATTTT.

J is TRBJ1-2 and V is TRBV2; D possibly corresponds to TRBD1 (5 bases). This CDR3 comprises 14 residues. Germline CDR1 and CDR2: SNHLY and FYNNEI. The germline V and J ends were trimmed by 1 base and 4 bases, with 10 bases remaining between them. The CDR3 nucleotides read TGTGCCAGCAGTGAAGAGGGGAGCCCCTATGGCTACACCTTC. As protein: CASSEEGSPYGYTF.

The rearrangement uses TRBV28 and TRBJ2-1, with 15 bases aligning to TRBD2. The CDR3 runs 19 residues. J lost 7 bases, V lost 3 bases, and 13 bases had no gene match. The germline V gene encodes CDR1 MDHEN and CDR2 SYDVKM. CDR3 DNA: TGTGCCAGCAGTTTCGGAGTTAGGACTAGCGGGAGGGCCGGAAATGAGCAGTTCTTC. Its translation: CASSFGVRTSGRAGNEQFF. Together with reference TRBV28 and TRBJ2-1, the CDR3 gives the full variable domain: DVKVTQSSRYLVKRTGEKVFLECVQDMDHENMFWYRQDPGLGLRLIYFSYDVKMKEKGDIPEGYSVSREKKERFSLILESASTNQTSMYLCASSFGVRTSGRAGNEQFFGPGTRLTVL.

This clonotype was seen a handful of times. This chain links TRBV12-3 or TRBV12-4 with TRBJ2-1; D is uncertain. The CDR3 runs 13 residues. V was cut by 8 bases and J by 8 bases, with 16 bases left in between. The CDR3 reads CASGLRSTYEQFF. The DNA of the CDR3 is TGTGCCAGCGGCTTGCGAAGCACATATGAGCAGTTCTTC.

Worth noting for this clonotype: A junction end diverges from the germline sequence, so it may reflect a read error. V and J are TRBV20-1 and TRBJ1-4; TRBD1 matches 7 bases. The CDR3 contains 15 residues. The V gene's germline CDR1 is DFQATT and CDR2 SNEGSKA (reference sequence). CDR3 sequence (DNA): TGCAGTGCGAGACAGGGACCTCCAACTAATGAAGAACTGTTTTTT. Its translation is CSARQGPPTNEELFF.

This clonotype occurred a few times. V is TRBV12-3 or TRBV12-4 and J is TRBJ2-1; 7 bases are a match to TRBD2. V was clipped by 5 bases and J by 5 bases; unmatched bases: 6. The CDR3 is made up of 14 amino acids. The DNA of the CDR3 is TGTGCCAGCAGTCCATTGACTAGCCACAATGAGCAGTTCTTC. Translating gives CASSPLTSHNEQFF.

V is TRBV30 and J is TRBJ2-3, with a tentative D call TRBD2 (5 bases). Trimming cost V 0 bases and J 4 bases, with 14 bases left between them. In germline, CDR1 is GTSNPN, CDR2 SVGIG (reference sequence). The CDR3 runs 15 residues. CDR3 amino acids: CAWSVGSARADTQYF. CDR3 nucleotide sequence: TGTGCCTGGAGTGTTGGTAGCGCACGAGCAGATACGCAGTATTTT.

This clonotype occurred a few times. The rearrangement joins TRBV9 to TRBJ1-2; a weak D match, TRBD1 (5 bases). Trimming took 4 bases from V and 0 from J, leaving 13 bases between them. The germline V gene has CDR1 SGDLS and CDR2 YYNGEE. CDR3 length equals 15 residues. CDR3 loop: CASSLTDLTNYGYTF. CDR3 DNA sequence: TGTGCCAGCAGCTTGACAGATTTGACTAACTATGGCTACACCTTC. The entire variable domain, with the rest obtained from reference TRBV9 and TRBJ1-2, is as follows: DSGVTQTPKHLITATGQRVTLRCSPRSGDLSVYWYQQSLDQGLQFLIQYYNGEERAKGNILERFSAQQFPDLHSELNLSSLELGDSALYFCASSLTDLTNYGYTFGSGTRLTVV.

The chain is built from TRBV29-1 and TRBJ2-5; D ambiguous. V was cut by 6 bases and J by 11 bases, with 16 bases left in between. Germline V gene data show CDR1 as SQVTM and CDR2 as ANQGSEA. The CDR3 extends over 11 amino acids. This chain's CDR3 is CSVALGNEQYF. As DNA, the CDR3 is TGCAGCGTCGCATTAGGGAATGAGCAGTACTTC. The variable domain in full, with the rest retrieved from reference TRBV29-1 and TRBJ2-5, is SAVISQKPSRDICQRGTSLTIQCQVDSQVTMMFWYRQQPGQSLTLIATANQGSEATYESGFVIDKFPISRPNLTFSTLTVSNMSPEDSSIYLCSVALGNEQYFGPGTRLLVL.

The chain combines TRBV5-1 with TRBJ1-1; no reliable D call. The V end lost 2 bases, the J end lost 10 bases, and 12 bases lay between the germline ends. The CDR3 length is 12 residues. Germline assignment: CDR1 SGHRS and CDR2 YFSETQ. CDR3 protein: CASSLDRYRAFF. For the CDR3, the DNA is TGCGCCAGCAGCTTAGATCGATACCGAGCTTTCTTT.

The genes are TRBV9 and TRBJ2-1; the match to TRBD2 covers 9 bases. The assigned J gene may be wrong: the sequence end matches TRBJ2-7 better. This CDR3 spans 17 amino acids. Germline V CDR1 and CDR2: SGDLS, YYNGEE. The CDR3 sequence is CASSAPPGREGYNEQYF. CDR3 nucleotide sequence: TGTGCCAGCAGCGCCCCGCCGGGGCGGGAGGGCTACAATGAGCAGTACTTC.

This clonotype appeared a few times. The chain recombines TRBV28 with TRBJ2-1; D is possibly TRBD2 (6 bases). Per germline, CDR1 MDHEN and CDR2 SYDVKM. The CDR3 is 15 residues long. V was pared by 2 bases and J by 3 bases, with 11 bases between. DNA of the CDR3: TGTGCCAGCAGTTTAGCGGGGAGCGGCTACAATGAGCAGTTCTTC. Protein product: CASSLAGSGYNEQFF.

The sample holds a few counts of this clonotype. V is TRBV28 and J is TRBJ1-1, with D possibly TRBD1 on 5 matching bases. The V end was cut by 10 bases, the J end by 0 bases, with 12 bases between. The CDR3 runs to 13 residues. Per germline, CDR1 MDHEN and CDR2 SYDVKM. The CDR3 loop reads CATRGRLNTEAFF. DNA of the CDR3: TGTGCCACTCGGGGACGGCTGAACACTGAAGCTTTCTTT.

This chain uses TRBV12-3 or TRBV12-4 with TRBJ1-1; TRBD1 matches at 8 bases. This CDR3 contains 13 residues. The trim removed 11 bases at V and 4 bases at J, leaving 9 bases unmatched. This chain's CDR3 is CAARQGSSTEAFF. The CDR3 DNA is TGTGCCGCGAGACAGGGGAGTTCCACTGAAGCTTTCTTT.